This TCR beta chain was observed in a study of blood T cells in healthy people across ages. Study-level findings and limits: Per-million-T-cell TCR beta diversity fell roughly linearly with age.

The donors, healthy Caucasians from Russia, were aged roughly 6 to 95. Sample-barcoded 5' priming and a J-beta primer mix drove a second PCR of roughly 6 to 12 cycles. Each CDR3 protein is one row after TCRdb ran MiXCR on the 5' RACE reads. Of about 640,000 distinct CDR3 sequences listed, under 65% were seen once; the top ten hold approximately 37%. Germline values: CDR1 SEHNR, CDR2 FQNEAQ (reference sequence). CDR3 length: 13 amino acids. V lost 1 base to trimming and J lost 5 bases, with 9 bases between them. This clonotype has a handful of counts. Its cognate antigen is unknown. The chain is built from TRBV7-9 and TRBJ2-7; D remains ambiguous. The sample taken for sequencing was blood. The source of this sequence is a man aged 60 to 69 in good health. CDR3 amino acids: CASSLDLGNEQYF. CDR3 sequence (DNA): TGTGCCAGCAGCTTAGACCTGGGAAACGAGCAGTACTTC.